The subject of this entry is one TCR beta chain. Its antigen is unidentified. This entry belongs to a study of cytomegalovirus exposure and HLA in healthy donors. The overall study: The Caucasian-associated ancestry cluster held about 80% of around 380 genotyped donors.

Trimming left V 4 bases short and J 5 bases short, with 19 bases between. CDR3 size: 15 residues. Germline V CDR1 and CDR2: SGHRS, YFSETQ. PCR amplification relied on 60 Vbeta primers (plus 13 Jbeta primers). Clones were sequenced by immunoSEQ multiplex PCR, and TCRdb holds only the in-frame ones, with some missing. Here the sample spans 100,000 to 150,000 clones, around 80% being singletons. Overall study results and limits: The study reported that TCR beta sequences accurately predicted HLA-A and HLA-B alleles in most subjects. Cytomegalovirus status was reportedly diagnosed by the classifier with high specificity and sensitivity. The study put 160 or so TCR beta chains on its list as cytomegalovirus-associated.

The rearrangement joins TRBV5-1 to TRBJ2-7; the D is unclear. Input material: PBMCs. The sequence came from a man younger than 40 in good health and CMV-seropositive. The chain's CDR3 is CASSPFRGSYDEQYF. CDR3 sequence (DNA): TGCGCCAGCAGCCCGTTTCGAGGCAGTTACGACGAGCAGTACTTC. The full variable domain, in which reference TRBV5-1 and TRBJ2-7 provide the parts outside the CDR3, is KAGVTQTPRYLIKTRGQQVTLSCSPISGHRSVSWYQQTPGQGLQFLFEYFSETQRNKGNFPGRFSGRQFSNSRSEMNVSTLELGDSALYLCASSPFRGSYDEQYFGPGTRLTVT.